This TCR beta chain appears in the sequencing data of a study of T cell changes during pregnancy in multiple sclerosis. Here immunoSEQ multiplex PCR was the method, and the copy in TCRdb shows in-frame clones only, minus some. The table lists fewer than 45,000 clones, more than 75% of them singletons. Germline lookup yields CDR1 LNHNV and CDR2 YYDKDF (reference sequence). The CDR3 runs to 13 residues. V lost 5 bases to trimming and J lost 8 bases, with 14 bases between them. The rearrangement uses TRBV15 and TRBJ2-3; D gene uncertain. The material was peripheral blood, obtained in the second trimester of pregnancy. The TCR sequence derives from a female donor in good health, enrolled as a control in a pregnancy study. The CDR3 loop is CATSLSTVPTQYF. Here the CDR3 DNA reads TGTGCCACCAGCCTTTCAACGGTTCCTACGCAGTATTTT.